The entry that follows covers one T cell receptor beta chain sequence. Donors were Caucasian adults residing in Nashville, Tennessee, USA. Profiled with immunoSEQ multiplex PCR; TCRdb holds only in-frame clones, not every one. The sample lists under 1,900,000 clones, approximately 98.5% seen once, with approximately 0.4% in the top ten. Germline V gives CDR1 SGHRS, CDR2 YFSETQ. The V end was cut by 4 bases, the J end by 1 base, with 17 bases between. This CDR3 is built from 16 residues. This entry is derived from a study of shared clonotypes between healthy human individuals. The sequence was collected from a man younger than 40 in good health. The genes are TRBV5-1 and TRBJ2-5, with unresolved D. The sample taken for sequencing was naive CD4+ T cells sorted from blood. Indicated subset: CD45RA+ positively selected. In nucleotides, the CDR3 is TGCGCCAGCAGCCAAAGTTTAGCAGGTGTCCAAGAGACCCAGTACTTC. Encoded protein: CASSQSLAGVQETQYF.